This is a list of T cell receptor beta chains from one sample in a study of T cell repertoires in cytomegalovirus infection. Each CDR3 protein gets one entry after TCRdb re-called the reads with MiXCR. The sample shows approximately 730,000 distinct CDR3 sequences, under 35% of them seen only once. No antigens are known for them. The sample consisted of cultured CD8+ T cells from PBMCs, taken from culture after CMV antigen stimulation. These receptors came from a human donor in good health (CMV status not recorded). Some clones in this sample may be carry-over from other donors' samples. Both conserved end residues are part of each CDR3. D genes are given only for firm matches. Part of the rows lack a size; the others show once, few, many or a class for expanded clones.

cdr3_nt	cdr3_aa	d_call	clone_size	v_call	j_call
TGTGCCAGCAAGGACGGGGCAACTAACACCGGGGAGCTGTTTTTT	CASKDGATNTGELFF	.	once	TRBV2	TRBJ2-2
TGTGCCAGCTCAGCGGCGGGTACGCAGTATTTT	CASSAAGTQYF	.	many	TRBV25-1	TRBJ2-3
TGTGCCAGTCTAGGGGACGGAGCTTACGAGCAGTACTTC	CASLGDGAYEQYF	.	few	TRBV19	TRBJ2-7
TGTGCCAGCACTAATAATGGACCCCGGAGCTACAATGAGCAGTTCTTC	CASTNNGPRSYNEQFF	.	few	TRBV6-1	TRBJ2-1
TGCGCCAGCAGCTTTCAGAGCGGGGAGCTGTTTTTT	CASSFQSGELFF	.	.	TRBV5-1	TRBJ2-2
TGTGCCAGCAGTGAACCGGGGGCAATAGGATACGAGCAGTACTTC	CASSEPGAIGYEQYF	.	.	TRBV6-1	TRBJ2-7
TGTGCCAGCAGTTCCTCTGGACAGGGGTATAATTCACCCCTCCACTTT	CASSSSGQGYNSPLHF	TRBD1	.	TRBV27	TRBJ1-6
TGTGCCAGCAGTTCCCAAGGGGCGCGGGTCATGAACACTGAAGCTTTCTTT	CASSSQGARVMNTEAFF	.	.	TRBV12-3/TRBV12-4	TRBJ1-1
TGTGCCACCAGCAGAGAGACAGCATACAATGAGCAGTTCTTC	CATSRETAYNEQFF	.	.	TRBV15	TRBJ2-1
TGTGCCAGCAGCTTAGCTTTCGGCACCTACGAGCAGTACTTC	CASSLAFGTYEQYF	.	few	TRBV7-8	TRBJ2-7
TGTGCCAGCAGTTACCCCTCGGGAACTCGTGACAGGGACCCAGATACGCAGTATTTT	CASSYPSGTRDRDPDTQYF	TRBD1	once	TRBV6-6	TRBJ2-3
TGTGCCAGTAGTCTCTACACCTCCTACAATGAGCAGTTCTTC	CASSLYTSYNEQFF	.	.	TRBV19	TRBJ2-1
TGTGCCAGCAGCTCGGAGGCCGATTATGAGCAGTTCTTC	CASSSEADYEQFF	.	.	TRBV7-6	TRBJ2-1
TGTGCCAGCAGCTTACGGGGACAGACGTACGAGCAGTACTTC	CASSLRGQTYEQYF	TRBD1	many	TRBV7-9	TRBJ2-7